The 10 T cell receptor beta chains reported below all come from one sample, sequenced in a study of T cells in Graves' hyperthyroidism and ophthalmopathy. TCR beta CDR3 sequences were amplified from RNA transcripts. TCR CDR3 underwent first-round RT-PCR with the HTBI primer set. A single record per CDR3 protein comes from TCRdb applying MiXCR to the multiplex PCR reads. Of roughly 570,000 distinct CDR3 sequences in the sample, about 45% were seen once. Sequenced: peripheral blood or thyroid tissue (not recorded which). Source of these receptors: an adult woman with Graves' disease, either hyperthyroidism or ophthalmopathy (not recorded which).

This clonotype has at least ten counts. The chain links TRBV28 to TRBJ1-2; 9 bases map to TRBD1. CDR3 length: 14 amino acids. CDR1 MDHEN and CDR2 SYDVKM come from the germline V gene. The V gene end was trimmed by 5 bases and the J gene end by 7 bases; junction bases not matched to a gene: 8. CDR3 residues: CASSPQQGAGGYTF. CDR3 coding DNA: TGTGCCAGCAGTCCTCAACAGGGGGCCGGTGGCTACACCTTC.

This clonotype was seen a handful of times. The chain carries TRBV25-1 and TRBJ2-7, with a possible D match to TRBD2 (5 bases). With 1 base removed from V and 3 bases from J, the gap between germline ends came to 10 bases. Per germline, CDR1 MGHDK and CDR2 SYGVNS. This CDR3 is 14 amino acids long. The CDR3 DNA reads as TGTGCCAGCAGTGAATTTCCGGGGTTCTACGAGCAGTACTTC. This translates into CASSEFPGFYEQYF.

The gene calls are TRBV12-3 or TRBV12-4 and TRBJ1-1, with D unresolved. The CDR3 is made up of 16 amino acids. Trimming stripped 3 bases from V and 0 bases from J, with 14 bases between. The CDR3 loop is CASSFNEGPLNTEAFF. CDR3 sequence (DNA): TGTGCCAGCAGTTTCAATGAGGGCCCATTGAACACTGAAGCTTTCTTT.

This rearrangement joins TRBV9 to TRBJ1-1, with a weak D call TRBD1 (6 bases). Germline assignment: CDR1 SGDLS and CDR2 YYNGEE. The ends were cut back, 4 bases at V and 6 bases at J, with 16 bases in the middle. The CDR3 runs 14 residues. Written as DNA, the CDR3 is TGTGCCAGCAGCAGCCTACAGGGTCGCGCTGAAGCTTTCTTT. Translation gives CASSSLQGRAEAFF. Complete variable domain (other parts from reference TRBV9 and TRBJ1-1): DSGVTQTPKHLITATGQRVTLRCSPRSGDLSVYWYQQSLDQGLQFLIQYYNGEERAKGNILERFSAQQFPDLHSELNLSSLELGDSALYFCASSSLQGRAEAFFGQGTRLTVV.

This clonotype was counted many times. V and J are TRBV5-6 and TRBJ2-7; D possibly matches TRBD1 or TRBD2 (5 bases each). This CDR3 comprises 15 residues. Trimming removed 4 bases from V and 3 bases from J, with 17 bases in between. CDR1 and CDR2 (germline): SGHDT, YYEEEE. CDR3 region: CASSRAWDGNYEQYF. CDR3 sequence (DNA): TGTGCCAGCAGCAGAGCCTGGGACGGGAACTACGAGCAGTACTTC.

This clonotype was counted at least ten times. The genes are TRBV7-2 and TRBJ2-5; no clear D. This CDR3 is 13 amino acids long. V dropped 5 bases and J dropped 0 bases, with 7 bases sitting between them. Germline assignment: CDR1 SGHTA and CDR2 FQGNSA. CDR3 amino acids: CASSPGNQETQYF. The CDR3 nucleotides read TGTGCCAGCAGCCCGGGCAACCAAGAGACCCAGTACTTC.

V gene TRBV7-9 combines with J gene TRBJ1-4; D call uncertain. The CDR3 is 10 residues long. The V and J ends lost 5 bases and 11 bases respectively, with 6 bases between them. CDR1 is SEHNR and CDR2 is FQNEAQ in the germline V gene (reference sequence). The DNA of the CDR3 is TGTGCCAGCAGCGGAGGGAAACTGTTTTTT. Residues: CASSGGKLFF.

Many counts were recorded for this clonotype. The J gene is TRBJ1-2, the V gene TRBV20-1, with no clear D. The CDR3 is made up of 8 amino acids. CDR1 DFQATT and CDR2 SNEGSKA come from the germline V gene (reference sequence). The V gene lost 8 bases and the J gene lost 7 bases, with 5 bases spanning the gap. The CDR3 loop reads CSPAGYTF. For the CDR3, the DNA is TGCAGTCCTGCTGGCTACACCTTC.

This clonotype was seen repeatedly, ten times or more. V usage is TRBV29-1 and J usage is TRBJ2-7, with D perhaps matching TRBD1 (5 bases). This CDR3 is 13 amino acids long. Germline V gene sequence: CDR1 SQVTM, CDR2 ANQGSEA. The germline V and J ends were trimmed by 7 bases and 4 bases, with 17 bases remaining between them. CDR3 sequence (DNA): TGCAGCGCGAGAACGACAGTTCGATACGAGCAGTACTTC. The encoded protein is CSARTTVRYEQYF.

This chain connects TRBV20-1 to TRBJ2-6; possibly TRBD2 for D (6 bases). V was shortened by 1 base and J by 3 bases, with 7 bases between the two germline ends. The germline CDR1 and CDR2 sequences are DFQATT and SNEGSKA (reference sequence). The CDR3 spans 14 residues. CDR3 DNA sequence: TGCAGTGCTAGAGTGGAGGGTGGGGCCAACGTCCTGACTTTC. It codes for CSARVEGGANVLTF.